Presented here are 31 T cell receptor beta chains from one specimen sequenced in a study of Ad26.COV2.S vaccination and SARS-CoV-2 variants. The method was immunoSEQ multiplex PCR; TCRdb's version includes in-frame clones alone and lacks a portion of them. The sample has 300,000 to 350,000 clones, 90% seen once. Treatment reported: some 19 received Ad26.COV2.S at low or high dose, single or two shots; about 5 received placebo; per-sample allocation not given. The samples were gathered on day 63 after the first injection of vaccine or placebo. This material consisted of peripheral blood, taken in a trial of Ad26.COV2.S vaccine versus placebo. These receptors came from a person aged 18 to 59 who received the Ad26.COV2.S COVID-19 vaccine or a placebo.

The chain links TRBV27 to TRBJ1-4, with D perhaps matching TRBD1 (6 bases). Germline-derived CDR1 and CDR2 are MNHEY and SMNVEV (reference sequence). V was shortened by 6 bases and J by 8 bases, with 19 bases between the two germline ends. The CDR3 totals 15 residues. CDR3 protein: CASSTEGGGWEKLFF. The DNA for the CDR3 is TGTGCCAGCAGCACCGAGGGCGGGGGCTGGGAAAAACTGTTTTTT.

The chain is built from TRBV12-2 and TRBJ1-4; TRBD1, the D gene given by the table, was not confirmed from the DNA. TRBV12-2 is designated a pseudogene. The CDR3 sequence is 16 residues long. CDR3 coding DNA: TGTGCAAGTCGCTTAGTCTTTGTCACAGGGGATGAAAAACTGTTTTTT. Residues: CASRLVFVTGDEKLFF.

Comment on this clone: Other DNA sequences in this specimen translate into the identical CDR3. The chain links TRBV7-2 to TRBJ1-1, with TRBD1 as a possible D gene (5 bases). Germline CDR1 SGHTA, CDR2 FQGNSA. The CDR3 runs to 14 residues. V dropped 5 bases and J dropped 0 bases, with 10 bases sitting between them. The CDR3 here is CASSPGRLNTEAFF. CDR3 nucleotides: TGTGCCAGCAGCCCGGGACGGTTGAACACTGAAGCTTTCTTT. Full variable domain (missing parts from reference TRBV7-2 and TRBJ1-1): GAGVSQSPSNKVTEKGKDVELRCDPISGHTALYWYRQSLGQGLEFLIYFQGNSAPDKSGLPSDRFSAERTGGSVSTLTIQRTQQEDSAVYLCASSPGRLNTEAFFGQGTRLTVV.

V gene TRBV9 combines with J gene TRBJ1-4; D is uncertain. The ends were cut back, 0 bases at V and 4 bases at J, with 7 bases in the middle. The germline gives CDR1 SGDLS, CDR2 YYNGEE. The CDR3 length is 14 residues. The DNA for the CDR3 is TGTGCCAGCAGCGTAGGTGGCAGTAATGAAAAACTGTTTTTT. Its translation is CASSVGGSNEKLFF.

The gene calls are TRBV3-1 (or the pseudogene TRBV3-2) and TRBJ2-5; D remains ambiguous. Germline V gene sequence: CDR1 LGHDT, CDR2 YNNKEL (reference sequence). The CDR3 sequence is 14 residues long. Trimming left V 2 bases short and J 1 base short, with 8 bases between. CDR3 coding DNA: TGTGCCAGCAGCCAACCCATGGCCCAAGAGACCCAGTACTTC. The encoded protein is CASSQPMAQETQYF.

The chain links TRBV3-1 (or the pseudogene TRBV3-2) to TRBJ2-1, with TRBD2 matching over 8 bases. This CDR3 region has 17 residues. Trimming took 4 bases from V and 0 from J; bases not matched to a gene: 8. CDR1 LGHDT and CDR2 YNNKEL come from the germline V gene (reference sequence). CDR3 residues: CASSRKSGGLSYNEQFF. The CDR3 nucleotides are TGTGCCAGCAGCCGCAAAAGCGGGGGACTCTCCTACAATGAGCAGTTCTTC.

This sequence joins TRBV7-9 and TRBJ2-7; TRBD2 might be the D (5 bases). Deletions cut 0 bases from V and 5 bases from J, with 8 bases between. Germline-derived CDR1 and CDR2 are SEHNR and FQNEAQ (reference sequence). The CDR3 is 13 residues long. The CDR3 spells CASSLASGNEQYF. CDR3 coding DNA: TGTGCCAGCAGCTTAGCGTCCGGGAACGAGCAGTACTTC.

This chain joins TRBV16 and TRBJ1-2, with no clear D. CDR3 length equals 18 residues. Trimming removed 0 bases from V and 0 bases from J, with 17 bases in between. Germline-derived CDR1 and CDR2 are KGHSY and FQNENV. CDR3 residues: CASSQSVIQRGANYGYTF. In nucleotides, the CDR3 is TGTGCCAGCAGCCAATCTGTGATACAGAGAGGAGCTAACTATGGCTACACCTTC.

In its sample, this clone was seen once. This chain connects TRBV28 to TRBJ2-7, with TRBD1 identical over 9 bases. Germline trimming cut 6 bases from V and 6 bases from J; bases unmatched to any gene: 3. This CDR3 comprises 12 residues. Germline-derived CDR1 and CDR2 are MDHEN and SYDVKM. CDR3 DNA sequence: TGTGCCAGCAGGGGACAGGGATCCGAGCAGTACGTC. Amino acid sequence: CASRGQGSEQYV.

The chain carries TRBV5-5 and TRBJ1-2; 7 bases line up with TRBD1. V shed 3 bases and J 8 bases; nucleotides not matched to a gene: 10. CDR3 length: 14 amino acids. Germline CDR1 is SGHKS and CDR2 is YYEKEE (reference sequence). CDR3 DNA sequence: TGTGCCAGCAGCTCCCGGGACAGTCTTCGGGGCTACACCTTC. Translating gives CASSSRDSLRGYTF.

J is TRBJ1-1 and V is TRBV7-2; D uncertain. Germline values: CDR1 SGHTA, CDR2 FQGNSA. Trimming pared 0 bases from V and 4 bases from J, leaving 12 bases between. This CDR3 has 15 residues. The CDR3 sequence is CASSLATRGFTEAFF. The CDR3, as DNA: TGTGCCAGCAGCTTAGCCACCCGCGGGTTCACTGAAGCTTTCTTT.

The V call is TRBV19, the J call TRBJ2-6; 9 nucleotides line up with TRBD1. This CDR3 has 18 amino acids. Germline lookup yields CDR1 LNHDA and CDR2 SQIVND (reference sequence). V was pared by 5 bases and J by 2 bases, with 10 bases of the junction left unmatched. The CDR3 protein is CASSLTDRGWTGANVLTF. CDR3 DNA: TGTGCCAGTAGTCTTACGGACAGGGGATGGACTGGGGCCAACGTCCTGACTTTC.

DNA for the CDR3: TGTGCCAGCTCACCACCCACAGTACCCTACGAGCAGTACTTC. Protein sequence: CASSPPTVPYEQYF. The rearrangement links TRBV18 to TRBJ2-7, with D unclear. This CDR3 region has 14 residues. Between the trimmed V and J ends, which lost 0 bases and 2 bases, there was a span of 8 bases. Germline assignment: CDR1 KGHSH and CDR2 LQKENI.

This chain links TRBV2 with TRBJ1-1; 7 bases align to TRBD1. Germline V CDR1 and CDR2: SNHLY, FYNNEI. Germline trimming cut 5 bases from V and 1 base from J; bases unmatched to any gene: 4. The CDR3 totals 14 residues. The CDR3 here is CASSKQGKNTEAFF. In DNA form, the CDR3 reads TGTGCCAGCAGTAAACAGGGGAAGAACACTGAAGCTTTCTTT.

The chain has TRBV4-1 and TRBJ1-2, with D perhaps matching TRBD1 (6 bases). CDR3 length: 16 residues. The ends were cut back, 0 bases at V and 5 bases at J, with 16 bases in the middle. Germline V gene data show CDR1 as MGHRA and CDR2 as YSYEKL. For the CDR3, the DNA is TGCGCCAGCAGCCAAGATGGTAACAGGGATCTTTATGGCTACACCTTC. Translation: CASSQDGNRDLYGYTF.

This chain links TRBV19 with TRBJ2-2; D possibly uses TRBD1 or TRBD2 (5 bases each). Looked up from germline, CDR1 is LNHDA and CDR2 is SQIVND (reference sequence). CDR3 length: 16 amino acids. V was cut by 7 bases and J by 7 bases, with 22 bases left in between. The chain's CDR3 is CASTSEQAPGIGELFF. The CDR3 region has the DNA TGTGCCAGTACCTCCGAACAGGCCCCCGGGATCGGGGAGCTGTTTTTT.

V usage is TRBV6-6 and J usage is TRBJ1-5, with 9 bases aligning to TRBD1. Germline CDR1 reads MNHNY; CDR2 reads SVGAGI (reference sequence). The V segment lost 7 bases and the J segment 7 bases; nucleotides outside the gene matches: 11. The CDR3 contains 15 residues. CDR3 sequence (DNA): TGTGCCAGCACAAATTCACAGGGGGCCGAACAGCCCCAGCATTTT. It is translated as CASTNSQGAEQPQHF.

The chain combines TRBV7-9 with TRBJ1-1, with 7 bases lining up with TRBD1. Germline lookup yields CDR1 SEHNR and CDR2 FQNEAQ (reference sequence). The V segment lost 1 base and the J segment 4 bases; nucleotides outside the gene matches: 9. The CDR3 has 16 residues. CDR3 sequence reads: CASSLVGAGGSTEAFF. The DNA of the CDR3 is TGTGCCAGCAGCTTAGTCGGGGCAGGGGGTTCCACTGAAGCTTTCTTT.

The chain joins TRBV5-8 to TRBJ2-7; no definite D call. Trimming shortened V by 3 bases and J by 1 base, and 5 bases separated the two germline ends. This CDR3 is 12 amino acids long. In germline, CDR1 is SGHTS, CDR2 YDEGEE. The CDR3 spells CASSWRSYEQYV. CDR3 in DNA: TGTGCCAGCAGCTGGCGATCCTACGAGCAGTACGTC.

The chain combines TRBV20-1 with TRBJ2-3; no clear D gene. From germline, CDR1 is DFQATT and CDR2 SNEGSKA (reference sequence). This CDR3 comprises 15 residues. Trimming took 3 bases from V and 2 from J, leaving 15 bases between them. The CDR3 sequence is CSASSTGEHTDTQYF. The CDR3 DNA sequence: TGCAGTGCTAGTTCGACTGGCGAGCACACAGATACGCAGTATTTT.

V gene TRBV12-3 or TRBV12-4 combines with J gene TRBJ2-1; D is perhaps TRBD1 (5 bases). The CDR3 sequence is 10 residues long. V lost 4 bases, J lost 10 bases, and 5 bases lay in between. The CDR3 DNA reads TGTGCCAGCAGTTCAGGGGAGCAGTTCTTC. Translated: CASSSGEQFF.

This clone was observed once. The chain has TRBV10-1 and TRBJ2-3, with D perhaps matching TRBD1 or TRBD2 (5 bases each). This CDR3 spans 13 amino acids. Germline-derived CDR1 and CDR2 are WNHNN and SYGVQD (reference sequence). V lost 7 bases, J lost 2 bases, and 10 bases lay in between. The CDR3 protein is CASMRDHTDTQYF. Written as DNA, the CDR3 is TGCGCCAGCATGAGGGACCACACAGATACGCAGTATTTT.

The chain recombines TRBV2 with TRBJ1-4, with 9 bases aligning to TRBD1. This CDR3 contains 14 residues. From germline, CDR1 is SNHLY and CDR2 FYNNEI. Trimming removed 11 bases from V and 5 bases from J; junction bases left unmatched: 9. The CDR3 coding sequence is TGTGCCGGGGGATCCGACAGGGGGAATGAAAAACTGTTTTTT. Encoded protein: CAGGSDRGNEKLFF.

This clone was seen once. V is TRBV5-1 and J is TRBJ1-4; tentative D call: TRBD1 (5 bases). The CDR3 extends over 13 amino acids. Germline V gene lookup returns CDR1 SGHRS and CDR2 YFSETQ. The ends were cut back, 0 bases at V and 13 bases at J, with 13 bases in the middle. The CDR3 reads CASSLGQGGRLFF. CDR3 sequence (DNA): TGCGCCAGCAGCTTGGGTCAGGGAGGAAGACTGTTTTTT.

The rearrangement links TRBV7-2 to TRBJ2-7, with 10 positions matching TRBD2. The CDR3 is made up of 16 amino acids. CDR1 is SGHTA and CDR2 is FQGNSA in the germline V gene. With V trimmed by 1 base and J by 4 bases, 7 bases remained unmatched. The CDR3 nucleotides are TGTGCCAGCAGCTTAGGCCCTAGCGGGAGTCTTTACGAGCAGTACGTC. Its translation is CASSLGPSGSLYEQYV.

CDR3 in amino acids: CASSGDRYGYTF. The CDR3 DNA is TGTGCCAGCAGCGGGGATAGGTATGGCTACACCTTC. The rearrangement joins TRBV7-9 to TRBJ1-2; D call uncertain. The CDR3 totals 12 residues. V was clipped by 5 bases and J by 5 bases, with 9 bases between them. The V gene's germline CDR1 is SEHNR and CDR2 FQNEAQ (reference sequence).

The V gene is TRBV29-1, the J gene TRBJ2-5; D gene unclear. The V end lost 3 bases, the J end lost 2 bases, and 19 bases lay between the germline ends. Germline V gene sequence: CDR1 SQVTM, CDR2 ANQGSEA. The CDR3 spans 16 residues. In DNA form, the CDR3 reads TGCAGCGTTGAGCTACATAAGGCGTACACTCAAGAGACCCAGTACTTC. It specifies CSVELHKAYTQETQYF.

The chain is built from TRBV7-2 and TRBJ1-2; TRBD1 might be the D (6 bases). In germline, CDR1 is SGHTA, CDR2 FQGNSA. Between the trimmed V and J ends, which lost 4 bases and 0 bases, there was a span of 12 bases. This CDR3 is built from 15 residues. The CDR3 DNA is TGTGCCAGCAGCTCCCTAGGGGGGGCTAACTATGGCTACACCTTC. Translated: CASSSLGGANYGYTF.

The chain has TRBV2 and TRBJ2-2, with D unresolved. CDR1 and CDR2 from the germline V gene are SNHLY and FYNNEI. This CDR3 has 13 residues. V was shortened by 3 bases and J by 5 bases, with 7 bases between the two germline ends. The CDR3, as DNA: TGTGCCAGCAGTGACGCGAGAACCGGGGAGCTGTTTTTT. Translated, it gives CASSDARTGELFF.

The chain links TRBV7-8 to TRBJ1-4; D call uncertain. Trimming left V 5 bases short and J 3 bases short, with 19 bases between. The CDR3 runs 17 residues. Germline V lookup: CDR1 SGHVS, CDR2 FQNEAQ. The chain's CDR3 is CASSVRVGRSANEKLFF. The CDR3 nucleotides are TGTGCCAGCAGCGTAAGGGTTGGGAGATCGGCTAATGAAAAACTGTTTTTT.

This chain uses TRBV11-3 with TRBJ2-2, with D perhaps being TRBD1 or TRBD2 (6 bases each). CDR1 and CDR2 from the germline V gene are SGHNT and YENEEA. The CDR3 has 18 amino acids. Trimming took 5 bases from V and 6 from J, leaving 25 bases between them. The CDR3 bases are TGTGCCAGCAGCCCCTCATCCTGGGGGGCCTCTTCCCCCGGGGAGCTGTTTTTT. Protein: CASSPSSWGASSPGELFF.